This TCR beta chain was sequenced in a study of blood T cells in healthy people across ages. A sample-barcoded 5' primer and a J-beta primer mix were used in a second PCR of about 6 to 12 cycles. A tag from a template-switch adaptor with 12 random nucleotides marked each cDNA molecule. TCRdb re-derived calls from the 5' RACE reads in MiXCR, one entry per CDR3 protein. The sample contains approximately 1.5 million distinct CDR3 sequences, about 31% of which appear only once. Whole-study findings and limits: Any changes in expanded clonotypes were possibly confounded, as donor CMV status remained unknown. Unsorted PBMCs ruled out conclusive naive versus antigen-experienced comparison.

Isolating PBMCs gave at least 6 million of these cells per sample. Note on this clonotype: Its antigen is still unknown.

This CDR3 spans 13 amino acids. Looked up from germline, CDR1 is GTSNPN and CDR2 is SVGIG (reference sequence). Trimming left V 1 base short and J 2 bases short, with 3 bases between. The specimen sequenced was blood. The clonotype was recovered from a woman aged 30 to 39 in good health. The V gene is TRBV30, the J gene TRBJ2-6; D remains ambiguous. Here the CDR3 reads CAWSEAGANVLTF. Here the CDR3 DNA reads TGTGCCTGGAGTGAGGCTGGGGCCAACGTCCTGACTTTC.